One T cell receptor (beta chain) is described in this entry. With random hexamers, reverse transcription was performed on about 0.5 to 1 ug of RNA. TCRdb reanalysed the immunoSEQ multiplex PCR reads using MiXCR and keeps one entry per CDR3 protein. This table holds almost 450,000 distinct CDR3 sequences, 85% found once. Losses at the gene ends were 0 bases for V and 3 bases for J; bases not matched to a gene: 10. The CDR3 consists of 16 residues. Looked up from germline, CDR1 is DFQATT and CDR2 is SNEGSKA (reference sequence). Sequencing of TCR beta was carried out in blood CD8+ and CD4+ T cells. This entry is derived from a study of CD8 T cells in Susac syndrome.

Sequenced: CD8+ T cells from PBMCs. The clonotype was recovered from a human donor with multiple sclerosis. The chain has TRBV20-1 and TRBJ2-7, with 8 positions matching TRBD1. CDR3: CSARDERQGIYYEQYF. In DNA, the CDR3 is TGCAGTGCTAGAGATGAAAGACAGGGGATTTACTACGAGCAGTACTTC.